This section outlines one TCR beta chain sequence together with its context. The CDR3 covers 14 residues. Germline loops: CDR1 SGHRS, CDR2 YFSETQ. The ends were cut back, 1 base at V and 5 bases at J, with 12 bases in the middle. After extraction with the RNeasy kit, roughly 0.5 to 1 ug of the RNA was reverse transcribed using random hexamers. TCRdb ran MiXCR on the immunoSEQ multiplex PCR reads and lists one entry per CDR3 protein. The table records under 200,000 distinct CDR3 sequences, more than 95% of them present only once. The data originate from a study of CD8 T cells in Susac syndrome. Overall study: Patients with Susac syndrome had blood drawn and were at that point therapy-naive, on corticosteroids, or on intravenous immunoglobulin alone.

What was sequenced was CD4+ T cells from PBMCs. The origin of this receptor is a human donor with Susac syndrome. This sequence joins TRBV5-1 and TRBJ2-5; TRBD2 is a possible D gene (5 bases). The CDR3 DNA sequence: TGCGCCAGCAGCTTGCTGGAGGCCGAGGAGACCCAGTACTTC. It specifies CASSLLEAEETQYF. Based on the CDR3 plus reference TRBV5-1 and TRBJ2-5, the full variable domain is KAGVTQTPRYLIKTRGQQVTLSCSPISGHRSVSWYQQTPGQGLQFLFEYFSETQRNKGNFPGRFSGRQFSNSRSEMNVSTLELGDSALYLCASSLLEAEETQYFGPGTRLLVL.